This T cell receptor (beta chain) comes out of a study of beta chain features in type 1 diabetes. General observations from the study: Whether TCRB rearrangement is influenced by HLA type went unresolved here.

The isolated RNA, all of it, was reverse transcribed, so expressed TCRB transcripts were what got sequenced. TCRdb keeps only in-frame clones here, not all; method: immunoSEQ multiplex PCR. The sample records 200,000 to 250,000 clones, more than 65% being singletons. Trimming stripped 5 bases from V and 5 bases from J, with 12 bases between. The CDR3 runs to 13 residues. Germline V lookup: CDR1 SGHTA, CDR2 FQGNSA. As regards this clone: Its antigen is not known.

The TCR sequence derives from a man aged 30 to 39 in good health. Sequenced sample: naive CD4+ T cells from blood. The chain carries TRBV7-2 and TRBJ2-5; tentatively, D is TRBD1 (5 bases). CDR3 bases: TGTGCCAGCAGCGACCAGGGTGAGGAGACCCAGTACTTC. It codes for CASSDQGEETQYF.